By share of the sample, the clone carrying this TCR beta chain is medium-sized. Its antigen is still unknown. Treatment noted: randomized to nivolumab then ipilimumab (arm A) or the reverse (arm B). No patient had prior DNA-damaging chemotherapy. Sequencing was performed with immunoSEQ multiplex PCR; in TCRdb, only in-frame clones are kept and a portion is missing. The sample carries over a thousand clones, approximately 20% recorded once. These data belong to a study of sequential checkpoint blockade in melanoma. Study-wide background: Roughly 23 patients had matched tumor biopsies before treatment and at week 13 after nivolumab or ipilimumab alone. General observations from the study: Patients with week-13 increases in T-cell fraction and clonality benefited about 30 times more often. Response in arm A was associated with pretreatment TIL clonality.

Trimming stripped 4 bases from V and 7 bases from J, with 10 bases between. CDR3 length: 13 residues. The germline gives CDR1 MNHGY, CDR2 SAAAGT. The source material was tumor tissue (inferred from file names), sampled from a patient given nivolumab and ipilimumab in sequence. The chain is built from TRBV6-8 and TRBJ2-2; the D gene is possibly TRBD2 (5 bases). This sequence was found in a human donor with melanoma. The CDR3 protein is CASSWTGNGELFF. The CDR3 DNA reads as TGTGCCAGCAGTTGGACGGGGAACGGGGAGCTGTTTTTT.